This TCR beta chain emerged from a study of early T cells in non-severe SARS-CoV-2 infection. Overall study context: Investigators sequenced bulk RNA drawn from unsorted whole blood, and chains remained unpaired. The study, taken as a whole, reports: VDJdb matching, biased toward anti-spike CD8 responses, missed private and CD4 specificities.

The CDR3 spans 15 residues. V lost 1 base, J lost 2 bases, and 4 bases stayed unmatched. CDR1 is SGHTA, CDR2 FQGNSA, per germline. The library protocol tagged individual cDNA molecules with unique molecular identifiers. TCRdb re-derived calls from the 5' RACE reads in MiXCR, one entry per CDR3 protein. The sample has 80,000 or so distinct CDR3 sequences, roughly 12% seen once; the top ten hold around 3.7%. Remarks on this clonotype: Antigen unknown.

The material sequenced was whole blood. J is TRBJ2-7 and V is TRBV7-2; 8 nucleotides match TRBD2. This TCR was recovered from an adult who was a healthcare worker with PCR-confirmed SARS-CoV-2 infection or an uninfected control (not recorded which). CDR3 protein: CASSLERGMTYEQYF. The CDR3 DNA reads as TGTGCCAGCAGCTTAGAGCGGGGGATGACCTACGAGCAGTACTTC.